The source of this TCR beta chain is a study of T cell clonotyping in hematopoietic cell transplantation. Study at large: Recipients' pretransplant samples followed cytoreduction.

Study outcomes and limitations: CD4 and CD8 repertoire contributions could not be separated without sorting. After transplant, recipient diversity fell while pathologically expanded clonotypes grew through day 180. Few recipient clonotypes overlapped donors; over 95% were de novo at given depth.

TCRdb's copy holds only in-frame clones and misses some; the assay was immunoSEQ multiplex PCR. This sample has about 27,000 clones, with 60% to 75% found just once. Time point denoted: recipient sample about 28 days before transplant, after cytoreduction. As regards this clone: Its specificity is not known.

The length of the CDR3 is 12 residues. V dropped 0 bases and J dropped 6 bases, with 3 bases sitting between them. Germline CDR1 and CDR2: SGHNT and YYREEE (reference sequence). This sequence joins TRBV5-4 and TRBJ2-2; D not resolved. Sequencing used peripheral blood mononuclear cells, obtained before stem cell transplant. This receptor was taken from a man between 45 and 60 years old with myelodysplastic syndrome. Some clones in this sample may be carry-over from other donors' samples. The CDR3 spells CASSLGSGELFF. For the CDR3, the DNA is TGTGCCAGCAGCTTGGGCTCCGGGGAGCTGTTTTTT.